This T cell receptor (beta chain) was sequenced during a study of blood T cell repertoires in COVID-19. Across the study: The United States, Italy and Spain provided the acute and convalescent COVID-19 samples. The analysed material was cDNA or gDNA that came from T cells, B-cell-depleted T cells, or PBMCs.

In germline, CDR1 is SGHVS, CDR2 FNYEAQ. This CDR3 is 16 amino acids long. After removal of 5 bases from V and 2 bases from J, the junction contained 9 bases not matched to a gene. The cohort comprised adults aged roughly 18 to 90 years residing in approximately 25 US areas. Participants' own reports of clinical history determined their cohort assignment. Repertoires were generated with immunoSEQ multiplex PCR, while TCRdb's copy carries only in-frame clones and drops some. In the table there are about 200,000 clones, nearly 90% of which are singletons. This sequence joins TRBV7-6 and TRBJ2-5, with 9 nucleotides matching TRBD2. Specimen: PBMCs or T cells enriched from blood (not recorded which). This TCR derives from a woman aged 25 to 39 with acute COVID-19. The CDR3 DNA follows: TGTGCCAGCAGCATACTAAGCGGGGGGTGGCAAGAGACCCAGTACTTC. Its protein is CASSILSGGWQETQYF.